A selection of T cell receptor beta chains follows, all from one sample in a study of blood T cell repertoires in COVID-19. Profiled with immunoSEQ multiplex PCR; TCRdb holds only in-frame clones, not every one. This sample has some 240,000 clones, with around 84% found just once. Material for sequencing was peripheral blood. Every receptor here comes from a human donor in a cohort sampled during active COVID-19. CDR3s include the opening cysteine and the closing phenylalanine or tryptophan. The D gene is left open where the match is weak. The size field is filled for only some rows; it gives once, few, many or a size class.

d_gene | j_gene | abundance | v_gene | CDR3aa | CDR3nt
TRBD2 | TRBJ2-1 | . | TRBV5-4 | CASSLGGSGRKGNEQFF | TGTGCCAGCAGCTTGGGTGGTAGCGGGAGGAAGGGAAATGAGCAGTTCTTC
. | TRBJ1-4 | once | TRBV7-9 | CASSLQGYRDEKLFF | TGTGCCAGCAGCTTACAGGGGTATAGGGATGAAAAACTGTTTTTT
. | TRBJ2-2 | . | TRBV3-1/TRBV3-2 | CASSQDRWGPNTGELFF | TGTGCCAGCAGCCAAGACAGGTGGGGGCCGAACACCGGGGAGCTGTTTTTT
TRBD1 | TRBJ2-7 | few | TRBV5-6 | CASSLQWTGGTYEQYF | TGTGCCAGCAGCTTACAGTGGACAGGGGGTACCTACGAGCAGTACTTC
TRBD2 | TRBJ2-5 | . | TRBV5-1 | CASSSVFGGGDDQETQYF | TGCGCCAGCAGCTCGGTATTTGGTGGGGGGGATGATCAAGAGACCCAGTACTTC
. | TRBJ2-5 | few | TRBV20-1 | CSASYRQQETQYF | TGCAGTGCTAGTTATCGCCAGCAAGAGACCCAGTACTTC
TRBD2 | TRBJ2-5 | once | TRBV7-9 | CASSLAAVSGIRETQYF | TGTGCCAGCAGCTTAGCAGCGGTTAGCGGGATAAGAGAGACCCAGTACTTC
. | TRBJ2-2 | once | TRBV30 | CAWTNTGELFF | TGTGCCTGGACTAACACCGGGGAGCTGTTTTTT
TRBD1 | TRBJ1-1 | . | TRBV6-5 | CASRPSTGGLPEAFF | TGTGCCAGCAGACCGTCGACAGGGGGCCTACCTGAAGCTTTCTTT
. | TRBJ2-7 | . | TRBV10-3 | CAISEVGSYEQYF | TGTGCCATCAGTGAGGTCGGTTCCTACGAGCAGTACTTC
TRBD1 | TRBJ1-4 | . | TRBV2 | CASRTGSDEKLFF | TGTGCCAGCAGGACAGGGTCGGATGAAAAACTGTTTTTT
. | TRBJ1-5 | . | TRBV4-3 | CASSQDTVVNQPQHF | TGCGCCAGCAGCCAAGATACGGTCGTCAATCAGCCCCAGCATTTT
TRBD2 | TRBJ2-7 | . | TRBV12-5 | CASGPPRASWGASGRAVKGEQYF | TGTGCTAGTGGTCCCCCCCGGGCCTCGTGGGGGGCTAGCGGGAGGGCAGTAAAGGGCGAGCAGTACTTC
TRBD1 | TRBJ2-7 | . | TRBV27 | CASSPDRGRGEQYF | TGTGCCAGCAGCCCCGACAGGGGCCGGGGGGAGCAGTACTTC
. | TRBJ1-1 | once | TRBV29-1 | CSVGTVRLEAFF | TGCAGCGTTGGGACAGTCAGACTTGAAGCTTTCTTT
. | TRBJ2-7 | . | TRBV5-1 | CASRPLAGYSYEQYF | TGCGCCAGCAGGCCCCTCGCGGGCTACTCCTACGAGCAGTACTTC
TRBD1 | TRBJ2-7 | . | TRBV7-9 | CASSLGQGGTYEQYF | TGTGCCAGCAGCCTAGGACAGGGTGGGACCTACGAGCAGTACTTC
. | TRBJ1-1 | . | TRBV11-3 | CASSPQLNTEAFF | TGTGCCAGCAGCCCCCAATTGAACACTGAAGCTTTCTTT
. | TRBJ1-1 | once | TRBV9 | CASSEGRLNTEAFF | TGTGCCAGCAGCGAGGGGCGGCTGAACACTGAAGCTTTCTTT
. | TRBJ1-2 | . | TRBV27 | CASSSVQLANLGGYTF | TGTGCCAGCAGTTCCGTACAGCTAGCTAATTTGGGAGGCTACACCTTC
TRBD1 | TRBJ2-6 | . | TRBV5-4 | CASSPGTGSYGANVLTF | TGTGCCAGCAGCCCTGGGACAGGGAGTTACGGGGCCAACGTCCTGACTTTC
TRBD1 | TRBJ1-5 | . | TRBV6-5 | CASSPDRAVDQPQHF | TGTGCCAGCAGCCCGGACAGGGCCGTGGACCAGCCCCAGCATTTT
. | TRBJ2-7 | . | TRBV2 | CASSGAYYEQYF | TGTGCCAGCAGCGGAGCATACTACGAGCAGTACTTC
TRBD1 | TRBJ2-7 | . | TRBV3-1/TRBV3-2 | CASSQARDRCSYEQYF | TGTGCCAGCAGCCAAGCCCGGGACAGGTGCTCCTACGAGCAGTACTTC
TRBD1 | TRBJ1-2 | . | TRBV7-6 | CASSSQGAGSYGYTF | TGTGCCAGCAGCTCGCAGGGGGCTGGGAGCTATGGCTACACCTTC
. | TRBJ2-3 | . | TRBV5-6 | CASSLYGTSTDTQYF | TGTGCCAGCAGCTTGTACGGTACTAGCACAGATACGCAGTATTTT
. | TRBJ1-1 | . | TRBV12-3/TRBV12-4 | CASSPSYGGEAFF | TGTGCCAGCAGTCCCTCATATGGAGGGGAAGCTTTCTTT
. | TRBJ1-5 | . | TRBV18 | CASSPEQGNQPQHF | TGTGCCAGCTCACCAGAACAGGGCAATCAGCCCCAGCATTTT
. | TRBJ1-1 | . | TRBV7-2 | CASSLNGPRMNTEAFF | TGTGCCAGCAGCTTAAATGGGCCCCGGATGAACACTGAAGCTTTCTTT
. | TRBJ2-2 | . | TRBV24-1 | CATRGLGNTGELFF | TGTGCCACCAGAGGACTGGGGAACACCGGGGAGCTGTTTTTT
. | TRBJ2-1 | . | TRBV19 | CASSMGGVLTRNEQFF | TGTGCCAGTAGTATGGGAGGCGTTCTGACGCGGAATGAGCAGTTCTTC
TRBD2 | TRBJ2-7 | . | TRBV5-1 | CASSPVGRLAGDEQYF | TGCGCCAGCAGCCCGGTGGGAAGACTAGCGGGAGACGAGCAGTACTTC
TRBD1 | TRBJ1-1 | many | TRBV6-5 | CASSFGTGLEAFF | TGTGCCAGCAGTTTCGGGACAGGGCTTGAAGCTTTCTTT
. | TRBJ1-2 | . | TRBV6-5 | CASRTITGNYGYTF | TGTGCCAGCAGAACCATTACAGGGAACTATGGCTACACCTTC
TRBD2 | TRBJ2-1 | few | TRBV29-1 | CSVFGGGIYNEQFF | TGCAGCGTCTTCGGCGGGGGAATTTACAATGAGCAGTTCTTC
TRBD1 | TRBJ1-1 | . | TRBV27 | CASKPTGGTSAEAFF | TGTGCCAGCAAACCGACAGGGGGGACTTCCGCTGAAGCTTTCTTT
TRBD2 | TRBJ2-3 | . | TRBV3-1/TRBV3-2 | CASSQDDGGGAKDTQYF | TGTGCCAGCAGCCAAGATGATGGCGGGGGGGCTAAAGATACGCAGTATTTT
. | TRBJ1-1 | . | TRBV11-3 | CASSLDTGGEAFF | TGTGCCAGCAGCTTAGATACAGGCGGTGAAGCTTTCTTT
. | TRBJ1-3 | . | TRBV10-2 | CASSESIQGTGNTIYF | TGCGCCAGCAGTGAGTCGATACAGGGCACTGGAAACACCATATATTTT
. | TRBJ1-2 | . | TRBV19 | CASSILDTDGYTF | TGTGCCAGTAGTATACTGGACACCGATGGCTACACCTTC
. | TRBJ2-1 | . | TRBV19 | CASSPAGQGGYNEQFF | TGTGCCAGTAGTCCCGCGGGGCAGGGGGGCTACAATGAGCAGTTCTTC
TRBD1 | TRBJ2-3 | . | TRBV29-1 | CSAGQGGQGDTQYF | TGCAGCGCAGGACAGGGCGGGCAGGGAGATACGCAGTATTTT
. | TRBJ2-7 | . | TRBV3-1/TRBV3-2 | CASSLYPHEQYF | TGTGCCAGCAGCCTCTACCCCCACGAGCAGTACTTC
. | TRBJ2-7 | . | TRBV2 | CASRRSSYEQYF | TGTGCCAGCAGGAGGAGCTCCTACGAGCAGTACTTC
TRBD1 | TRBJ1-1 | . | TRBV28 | CASSPHRDRNTEAFF | TGTGCCAGCAGTCCACACCGGGACAGGAACACTGAAGCTTTCTTT
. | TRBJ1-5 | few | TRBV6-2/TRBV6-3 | CASSYSTSGVANQPQHF | TGTGCCAGCAGTTACTCGACGTCAGGGGTTGCCAATCAGCCCCAGCATTTT
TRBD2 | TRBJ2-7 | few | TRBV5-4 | CASSPRRASGRNSYEQYF | TGTGCCAGCAGCCCTCGACGGGCTAGCGGGCGTAATTCCTACGAGCAGTACTTC
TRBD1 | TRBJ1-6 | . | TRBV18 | CASSPQTGAANSPLHF | TGTGCCAGCTCACCGCAGACAGGGGCGGCGAATTCACCCCTCCACTTT
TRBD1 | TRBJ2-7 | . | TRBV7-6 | CASSPPGGYEQYF | TGTGCCAGCAGCCCCCCAGGGGGCTACGAGCAGTACTTC
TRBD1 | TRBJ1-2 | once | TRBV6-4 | CASSDSHEGANPYGYTF | TGTGCCAGCAGTGACTCGCACGAGGGGGCGAACCCGTATGGCTACACCTTC
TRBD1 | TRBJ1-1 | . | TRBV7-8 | CASSPNVRGPLNTEAFF | TGTGCCAGCAGCCCGAACGTCAGGGGGCCTCTCAACACTGAAGCTTTCTTT
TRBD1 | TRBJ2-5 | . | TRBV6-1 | CASSDGRGRETQYF | TGTGCCAGCAGTGATGGCAGGGGGCGAGAGACCCAGTACTTC
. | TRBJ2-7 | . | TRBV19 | CASSLRAVRFSYEQYF | TGTGCCAGTAGTCTCAGGGCCGTGAGGTTCTCCTACGAGCAGTACTTC
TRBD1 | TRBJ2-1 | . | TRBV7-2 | CASSLAGQGVYNEQFF | TGTGCCAGCAGCTTAGCCGGGCAGGGGGTTTACAATGAGCAGTTCTTC
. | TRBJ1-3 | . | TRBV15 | CATSREYRAGNTIYF | TGTGCCACCAGCAGAGAGTACAGGGCTGGAAACACCATATATTTT
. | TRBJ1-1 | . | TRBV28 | CASALTGFVAFF | TGTGCCAGCGCACTGACAGGTTTCGTGGCTTTCTTT
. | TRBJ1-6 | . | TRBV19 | CASSSQAQSPLHF | TGTGCCAGTAGTAGCCAAGCACAGTCACCCCTCCACTTT
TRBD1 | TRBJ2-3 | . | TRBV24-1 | CATSDPGTGGTWDTQYF | TGTGCCACCAGTGATCCCGGGACAGGGGGGACGTGGGATACGCAGTATTTT